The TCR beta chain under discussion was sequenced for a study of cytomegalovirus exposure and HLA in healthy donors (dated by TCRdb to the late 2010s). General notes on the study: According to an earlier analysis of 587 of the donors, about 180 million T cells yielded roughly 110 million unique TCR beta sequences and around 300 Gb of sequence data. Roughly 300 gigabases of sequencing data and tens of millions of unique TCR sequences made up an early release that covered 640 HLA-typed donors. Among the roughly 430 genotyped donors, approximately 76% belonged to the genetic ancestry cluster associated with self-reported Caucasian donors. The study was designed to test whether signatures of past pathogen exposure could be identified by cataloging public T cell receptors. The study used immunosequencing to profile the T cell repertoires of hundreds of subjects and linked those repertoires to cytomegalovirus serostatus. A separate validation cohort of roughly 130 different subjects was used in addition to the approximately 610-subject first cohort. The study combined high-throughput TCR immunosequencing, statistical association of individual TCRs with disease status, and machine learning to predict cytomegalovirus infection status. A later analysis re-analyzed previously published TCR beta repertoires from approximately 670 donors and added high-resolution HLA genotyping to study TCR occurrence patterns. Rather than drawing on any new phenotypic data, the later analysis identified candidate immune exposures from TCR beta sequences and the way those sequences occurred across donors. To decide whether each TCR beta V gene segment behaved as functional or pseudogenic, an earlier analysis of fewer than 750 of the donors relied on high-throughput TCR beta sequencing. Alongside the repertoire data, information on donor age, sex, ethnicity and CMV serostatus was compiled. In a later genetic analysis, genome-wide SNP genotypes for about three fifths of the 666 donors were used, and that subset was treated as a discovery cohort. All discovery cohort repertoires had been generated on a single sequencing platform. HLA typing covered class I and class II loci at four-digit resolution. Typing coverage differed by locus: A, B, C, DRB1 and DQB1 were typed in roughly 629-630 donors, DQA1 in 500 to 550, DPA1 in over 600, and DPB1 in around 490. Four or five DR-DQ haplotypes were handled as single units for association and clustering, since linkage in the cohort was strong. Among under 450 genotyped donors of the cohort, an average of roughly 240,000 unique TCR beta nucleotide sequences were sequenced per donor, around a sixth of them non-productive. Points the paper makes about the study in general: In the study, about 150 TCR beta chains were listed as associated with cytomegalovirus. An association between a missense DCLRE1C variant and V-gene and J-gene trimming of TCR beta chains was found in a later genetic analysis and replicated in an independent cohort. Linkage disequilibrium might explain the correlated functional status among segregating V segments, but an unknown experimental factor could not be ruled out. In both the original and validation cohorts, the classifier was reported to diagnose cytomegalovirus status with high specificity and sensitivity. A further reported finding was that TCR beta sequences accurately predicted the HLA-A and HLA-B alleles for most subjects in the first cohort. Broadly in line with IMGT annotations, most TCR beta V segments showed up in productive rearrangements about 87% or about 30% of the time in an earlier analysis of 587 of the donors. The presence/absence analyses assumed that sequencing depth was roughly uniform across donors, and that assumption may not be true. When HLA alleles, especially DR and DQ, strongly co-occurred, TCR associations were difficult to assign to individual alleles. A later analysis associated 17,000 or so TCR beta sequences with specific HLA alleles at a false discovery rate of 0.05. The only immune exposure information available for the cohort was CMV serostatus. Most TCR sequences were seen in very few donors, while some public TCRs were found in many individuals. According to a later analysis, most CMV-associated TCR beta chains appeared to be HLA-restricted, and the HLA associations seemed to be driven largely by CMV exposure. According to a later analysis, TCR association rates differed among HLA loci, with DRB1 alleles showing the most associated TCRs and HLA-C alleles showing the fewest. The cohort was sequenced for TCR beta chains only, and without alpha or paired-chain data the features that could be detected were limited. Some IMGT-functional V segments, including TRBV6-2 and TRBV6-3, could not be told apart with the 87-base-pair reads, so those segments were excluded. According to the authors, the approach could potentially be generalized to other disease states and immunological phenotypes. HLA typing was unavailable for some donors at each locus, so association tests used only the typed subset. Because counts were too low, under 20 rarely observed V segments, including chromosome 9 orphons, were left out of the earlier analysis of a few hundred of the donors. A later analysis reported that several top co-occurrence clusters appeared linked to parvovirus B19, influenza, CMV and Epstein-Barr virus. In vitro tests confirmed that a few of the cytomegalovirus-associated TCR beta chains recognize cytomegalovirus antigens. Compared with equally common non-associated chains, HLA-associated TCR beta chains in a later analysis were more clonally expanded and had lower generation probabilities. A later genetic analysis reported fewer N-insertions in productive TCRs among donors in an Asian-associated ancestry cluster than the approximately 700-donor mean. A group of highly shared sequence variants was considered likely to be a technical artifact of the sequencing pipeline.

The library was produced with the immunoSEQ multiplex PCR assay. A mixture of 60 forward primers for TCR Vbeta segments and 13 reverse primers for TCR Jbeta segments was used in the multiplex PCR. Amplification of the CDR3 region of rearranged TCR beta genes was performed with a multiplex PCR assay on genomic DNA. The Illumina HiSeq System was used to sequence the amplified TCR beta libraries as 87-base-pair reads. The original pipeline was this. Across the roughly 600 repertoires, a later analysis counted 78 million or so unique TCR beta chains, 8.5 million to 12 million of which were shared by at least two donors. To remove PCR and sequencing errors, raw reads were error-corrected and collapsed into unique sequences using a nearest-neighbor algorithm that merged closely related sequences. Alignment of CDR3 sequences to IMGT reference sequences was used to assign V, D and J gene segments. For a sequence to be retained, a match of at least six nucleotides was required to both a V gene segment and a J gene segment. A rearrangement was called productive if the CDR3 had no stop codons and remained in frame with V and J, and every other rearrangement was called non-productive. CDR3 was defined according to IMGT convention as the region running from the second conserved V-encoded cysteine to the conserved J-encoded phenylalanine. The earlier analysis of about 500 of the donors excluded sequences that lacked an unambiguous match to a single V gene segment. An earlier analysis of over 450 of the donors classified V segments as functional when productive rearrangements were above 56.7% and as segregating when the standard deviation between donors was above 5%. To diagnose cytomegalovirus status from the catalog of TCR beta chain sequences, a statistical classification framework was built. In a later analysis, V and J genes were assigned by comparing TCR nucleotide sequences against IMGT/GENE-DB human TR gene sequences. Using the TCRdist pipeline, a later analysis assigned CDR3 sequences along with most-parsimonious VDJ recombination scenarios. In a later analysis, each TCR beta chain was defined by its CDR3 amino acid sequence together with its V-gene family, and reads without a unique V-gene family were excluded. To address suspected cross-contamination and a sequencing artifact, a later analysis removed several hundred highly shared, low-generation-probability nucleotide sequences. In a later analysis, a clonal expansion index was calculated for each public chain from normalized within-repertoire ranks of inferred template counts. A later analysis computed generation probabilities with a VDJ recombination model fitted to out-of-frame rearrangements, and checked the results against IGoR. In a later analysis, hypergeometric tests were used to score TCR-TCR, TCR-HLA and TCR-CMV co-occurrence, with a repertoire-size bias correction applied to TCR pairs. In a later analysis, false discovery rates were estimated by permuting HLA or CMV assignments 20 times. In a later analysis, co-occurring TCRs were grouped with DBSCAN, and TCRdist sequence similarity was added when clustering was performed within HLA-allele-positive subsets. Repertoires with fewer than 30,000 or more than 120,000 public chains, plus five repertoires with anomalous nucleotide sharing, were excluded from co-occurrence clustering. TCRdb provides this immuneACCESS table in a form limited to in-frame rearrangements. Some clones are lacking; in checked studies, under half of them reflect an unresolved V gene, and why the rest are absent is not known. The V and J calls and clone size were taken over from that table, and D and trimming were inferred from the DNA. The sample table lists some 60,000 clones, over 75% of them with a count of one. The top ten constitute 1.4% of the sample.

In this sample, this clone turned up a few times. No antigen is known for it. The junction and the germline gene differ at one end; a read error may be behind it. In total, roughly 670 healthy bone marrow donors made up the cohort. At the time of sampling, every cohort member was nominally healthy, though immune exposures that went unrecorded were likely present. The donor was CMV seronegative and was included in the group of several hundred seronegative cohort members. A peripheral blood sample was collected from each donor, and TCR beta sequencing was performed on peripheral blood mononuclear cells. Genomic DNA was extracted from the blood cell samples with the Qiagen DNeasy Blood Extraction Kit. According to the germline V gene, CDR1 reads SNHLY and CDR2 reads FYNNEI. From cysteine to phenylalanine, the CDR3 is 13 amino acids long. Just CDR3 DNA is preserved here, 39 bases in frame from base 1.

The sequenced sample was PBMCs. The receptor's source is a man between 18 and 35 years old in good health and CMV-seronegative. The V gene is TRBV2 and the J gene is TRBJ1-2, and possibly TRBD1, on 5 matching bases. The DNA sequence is TGTGCCAGCAGCCCAACAGGAAACCCTTTTTTTTTCTTC. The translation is CASSPTGNPFFFF.